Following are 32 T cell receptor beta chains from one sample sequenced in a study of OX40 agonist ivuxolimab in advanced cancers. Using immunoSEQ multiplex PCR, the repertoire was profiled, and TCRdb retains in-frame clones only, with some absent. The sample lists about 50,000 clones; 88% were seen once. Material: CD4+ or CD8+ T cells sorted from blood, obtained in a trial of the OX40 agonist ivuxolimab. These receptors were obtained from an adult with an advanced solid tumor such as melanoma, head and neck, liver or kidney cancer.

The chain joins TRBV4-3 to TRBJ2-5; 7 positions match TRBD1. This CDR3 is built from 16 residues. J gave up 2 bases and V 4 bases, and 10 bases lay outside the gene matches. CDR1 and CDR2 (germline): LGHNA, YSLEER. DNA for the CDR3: TGCGCCAGCAGCCTCCGAGGCCCGGGACAGCAAGAGACCCAGTACTTC. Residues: CASSLRGPGQQETQYF.

The CDR3 sequence is CASGGGARQPQHF. Here the CDR3 DNA reads TGTGCCAGCGGGGGAGGGGCACGTCAGCCCCAGCATTTT. The chain employs TRBV28 and TRBJ1-5; a weak D match, TRBD1 (5 bases). V lost 8 bases to trimming and J lost 6 bases, with 14 bases between them. The length of the CDR3 is 13 residues. The germline gives CDR1 MDHEN, CDR2 SYDVKM.

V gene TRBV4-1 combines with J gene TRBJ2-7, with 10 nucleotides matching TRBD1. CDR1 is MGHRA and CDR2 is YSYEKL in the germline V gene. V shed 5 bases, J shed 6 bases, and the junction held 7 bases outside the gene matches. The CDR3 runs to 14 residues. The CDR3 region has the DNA TGCGCCAGCAGCTTTACCGGGACAGGGGCCGAGCAGTACTTC. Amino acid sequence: CASSFTGTGAEQYF.

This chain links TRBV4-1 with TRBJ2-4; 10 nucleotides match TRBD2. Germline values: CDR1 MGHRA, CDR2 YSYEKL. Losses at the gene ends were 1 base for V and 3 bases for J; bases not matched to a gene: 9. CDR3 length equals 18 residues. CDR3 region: CASSQVRGLAFDKNIQYF. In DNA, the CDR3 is TGCGCCAGCAGCCAAGTAAGGGGACTAGCGTTCGACAAAAACATTCAGTACTTC.

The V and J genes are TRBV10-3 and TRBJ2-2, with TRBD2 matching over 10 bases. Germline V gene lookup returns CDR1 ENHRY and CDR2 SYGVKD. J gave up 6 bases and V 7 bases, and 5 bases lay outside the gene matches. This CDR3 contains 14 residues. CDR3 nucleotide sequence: TGTGCCATCAAAAAGCGGGAGGGTCCCGGGGAGCTGTTTTTT. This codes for CAIKKREGPGELFF.

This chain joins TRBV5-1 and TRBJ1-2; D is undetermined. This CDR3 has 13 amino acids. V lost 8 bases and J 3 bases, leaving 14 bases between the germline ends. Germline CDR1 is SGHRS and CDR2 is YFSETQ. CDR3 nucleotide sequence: TGCGCCAGTCGACCGGGTTGGGACTATGGCTACACCTTC. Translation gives CASRPGWDYGYTF.

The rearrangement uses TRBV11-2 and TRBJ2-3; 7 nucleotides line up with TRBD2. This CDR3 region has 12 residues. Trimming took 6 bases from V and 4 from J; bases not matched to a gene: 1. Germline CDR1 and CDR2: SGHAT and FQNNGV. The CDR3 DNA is TGTGCCAGCAGTCGGGGGGCAGATACGCAGTATTTT. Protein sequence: CASSRGADTQYF.

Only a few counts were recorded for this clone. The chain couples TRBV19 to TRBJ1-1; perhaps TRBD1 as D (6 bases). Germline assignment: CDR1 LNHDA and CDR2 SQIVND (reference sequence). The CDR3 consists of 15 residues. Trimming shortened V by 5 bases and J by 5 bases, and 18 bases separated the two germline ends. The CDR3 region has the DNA TGTGCCAGTAGTCATATAATGGGGGGCCGGACTGAAGCTTTCTTT. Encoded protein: CASSHIMGGRTEAFF.

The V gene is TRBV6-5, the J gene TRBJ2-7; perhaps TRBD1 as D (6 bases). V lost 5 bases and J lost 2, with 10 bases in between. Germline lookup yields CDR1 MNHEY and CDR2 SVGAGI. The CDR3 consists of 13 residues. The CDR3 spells CASSGGQTYEQYF. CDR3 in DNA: TGTGCCAGCAGTGGAGGACAGACCTACGAGCAGTACTTC.

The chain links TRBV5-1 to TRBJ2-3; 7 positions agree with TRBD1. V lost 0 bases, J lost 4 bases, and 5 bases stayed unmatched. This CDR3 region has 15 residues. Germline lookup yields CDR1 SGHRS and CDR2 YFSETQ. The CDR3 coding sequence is TGCGCCAGCAGCTTGGGACAGGGAGAGGCAGATACGCAGTATTTT. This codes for CASSLGQGEADTQYF.

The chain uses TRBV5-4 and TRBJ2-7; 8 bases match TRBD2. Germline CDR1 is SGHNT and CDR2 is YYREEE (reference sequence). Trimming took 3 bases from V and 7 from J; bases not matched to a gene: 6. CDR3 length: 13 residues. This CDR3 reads CASSSGLAGEQYF. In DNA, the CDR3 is TGTGCCAGCAGCTCAGGACTAGCAGGAGAGCAGTACTTC.

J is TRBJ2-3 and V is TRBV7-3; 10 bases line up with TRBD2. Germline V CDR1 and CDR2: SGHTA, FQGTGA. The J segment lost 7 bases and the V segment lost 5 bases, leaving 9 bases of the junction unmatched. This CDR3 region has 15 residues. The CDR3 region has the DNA TGTGCCAGCAGCGCCAGCGGGGGGGCGCAAAATACGCAGTATTTT. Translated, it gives CASSASGGAQNTQYF.

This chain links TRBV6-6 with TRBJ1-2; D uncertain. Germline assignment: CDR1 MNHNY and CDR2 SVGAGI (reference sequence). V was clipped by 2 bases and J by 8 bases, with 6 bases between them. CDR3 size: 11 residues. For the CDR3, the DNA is TGTGCCAGCAGTTACGTGGAGGGCTACACCTTC. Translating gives CASSYVEGYTF.

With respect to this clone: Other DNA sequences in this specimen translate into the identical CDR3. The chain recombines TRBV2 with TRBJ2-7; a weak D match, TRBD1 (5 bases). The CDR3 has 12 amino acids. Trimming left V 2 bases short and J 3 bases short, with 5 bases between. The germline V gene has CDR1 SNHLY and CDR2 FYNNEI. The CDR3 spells CASSETGYEQYF. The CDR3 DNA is TGTGCCAGCAGTGAAACAGGCTACGAGCAGTACTTC. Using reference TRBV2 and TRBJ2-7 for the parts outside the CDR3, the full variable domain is EPEVTQTPSHQVTQMGQEVILRCVPISNHLYFYWYRQILGQKVEFLVSFYNNEISEKSEIFDDQFSVERPDGSNFTLKIRSTKLEDSAMYFCASSETGYEQYFGPGTRLTVT.

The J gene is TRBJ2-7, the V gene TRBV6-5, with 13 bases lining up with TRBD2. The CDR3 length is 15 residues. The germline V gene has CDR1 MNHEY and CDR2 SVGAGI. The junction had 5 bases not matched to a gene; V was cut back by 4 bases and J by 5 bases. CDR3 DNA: TGTGCCAGCAGTTCACTAGCGGGAGGGCCCGACGAGCAGTACTTC. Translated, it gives CASSSLAGGPDEQYF.

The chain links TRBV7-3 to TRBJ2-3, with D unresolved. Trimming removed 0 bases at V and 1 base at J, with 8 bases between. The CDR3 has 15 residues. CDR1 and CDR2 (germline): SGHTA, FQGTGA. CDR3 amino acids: CASSLTPDGTDTQYF. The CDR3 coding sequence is TGTGCCAGCAGCTTAACCCCTGACGGCACAGATACGCAGTATTTT. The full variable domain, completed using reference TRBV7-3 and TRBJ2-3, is GAGVSQTPSNKVTEKGKYVELRCDPISGHTALYWYRQSLGQGPEFLIYFQGTGAADDSGLPNDRFFAVRPEGSVSTLKIQRTERGDSAVYLCASSLTPDGTDTQYFGPGTRLTVL.

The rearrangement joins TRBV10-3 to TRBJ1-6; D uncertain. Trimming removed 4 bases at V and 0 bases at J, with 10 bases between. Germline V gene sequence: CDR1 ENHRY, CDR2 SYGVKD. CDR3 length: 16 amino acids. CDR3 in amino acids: CAISVTASSYNSPLHF. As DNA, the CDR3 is TGTGCCATCAGTGTGACGGCAAGCTCCTATAATTCACCCCTCCACTTT.

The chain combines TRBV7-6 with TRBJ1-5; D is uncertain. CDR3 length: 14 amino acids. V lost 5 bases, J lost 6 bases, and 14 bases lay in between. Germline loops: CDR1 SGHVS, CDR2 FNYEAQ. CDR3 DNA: TGTGCCAGCAGCCCTACATCGAGGATTCAGCCCCAGCATTTT. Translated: CASSPTSRIQPQHF.

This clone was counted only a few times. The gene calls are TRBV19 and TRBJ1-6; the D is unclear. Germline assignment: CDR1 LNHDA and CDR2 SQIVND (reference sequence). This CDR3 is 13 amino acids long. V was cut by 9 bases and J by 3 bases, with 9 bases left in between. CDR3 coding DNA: TGTGCCAGCTCGGGCGGCTATAATTCACCCCTCCACTTT. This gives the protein CASSGGYNSPLHF.

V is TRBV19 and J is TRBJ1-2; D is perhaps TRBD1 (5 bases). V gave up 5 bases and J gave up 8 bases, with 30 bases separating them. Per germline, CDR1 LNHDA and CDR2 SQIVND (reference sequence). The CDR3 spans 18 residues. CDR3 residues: CASSVTGTQVPPRGGYTF. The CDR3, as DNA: TGTGCCAGTAGTGTTACCGGGACCCAAGTCCCCCCTCGAGGGGGCTACACCTTC.

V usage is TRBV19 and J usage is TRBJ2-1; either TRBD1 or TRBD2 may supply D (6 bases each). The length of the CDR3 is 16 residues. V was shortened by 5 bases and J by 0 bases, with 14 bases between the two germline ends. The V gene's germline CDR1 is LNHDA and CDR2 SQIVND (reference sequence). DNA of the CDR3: TGTGCCAGTAGTCTAGGAGGGGGAAGCTCCTACAATGAGCAGTTCTTC. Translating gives CASSLGGGSSYNEQFF.

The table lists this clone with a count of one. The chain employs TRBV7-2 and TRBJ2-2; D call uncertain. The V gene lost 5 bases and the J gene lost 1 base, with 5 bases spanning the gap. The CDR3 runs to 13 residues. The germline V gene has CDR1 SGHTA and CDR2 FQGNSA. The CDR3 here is CASSPWNTGELFF. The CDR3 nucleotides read TGTGCCAGCAGCCCTTGGAACACCGGGGAGCTGTTTTTT.

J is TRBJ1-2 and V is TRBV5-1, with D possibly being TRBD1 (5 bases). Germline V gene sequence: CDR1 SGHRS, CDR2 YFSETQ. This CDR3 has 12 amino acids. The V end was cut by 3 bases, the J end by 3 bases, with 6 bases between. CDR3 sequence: CASSSQDYGYTF. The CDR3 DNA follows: TGCGCCAGCAGCTCACAGGACTATGGCTACACCTTC.

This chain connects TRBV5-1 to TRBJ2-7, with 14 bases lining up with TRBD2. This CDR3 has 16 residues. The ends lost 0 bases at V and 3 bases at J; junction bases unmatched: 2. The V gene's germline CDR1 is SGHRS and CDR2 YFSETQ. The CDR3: CASSLGLAGGHYEQYF. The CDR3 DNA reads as TGCGCCAGCAGCTTGGGACTAGCGGGAGGGCACTACGAGCAGTACTTC.

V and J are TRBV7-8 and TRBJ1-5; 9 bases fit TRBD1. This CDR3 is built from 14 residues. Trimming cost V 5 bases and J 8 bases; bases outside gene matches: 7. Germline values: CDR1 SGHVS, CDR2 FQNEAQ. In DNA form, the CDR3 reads TGTGCCAGCAGCCCGGGACAGGGAAGGGAGCCCCAGCATTTT. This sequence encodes CASSPGQGREPQHF.

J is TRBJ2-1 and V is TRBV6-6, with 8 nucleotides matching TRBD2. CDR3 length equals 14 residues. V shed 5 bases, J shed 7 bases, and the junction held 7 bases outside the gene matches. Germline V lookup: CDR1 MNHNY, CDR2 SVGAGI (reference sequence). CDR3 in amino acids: CASSRLATENEQFF. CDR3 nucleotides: TGTGCCAGCAGTCGACTAGCGACGGAGAATGAGCAGTTCTTC.

The DNA for the CDR3 is TGTGCCAGCAGCTTGGAGGTGGCACGCGATTATAATTCACCCCTCCACTTT. Its translation is CASSLEVARDYNSPLHF. The rearrangement uses TRBV5-6 and TRBJ1-6; D not resolved. Germline V gene data show CDR1 as SGHDT and CDR2 as YYEEEE. This CDR3 has 17 amino acids. Trimming stripped 0 bases from V and 4 bases from J, with 14 bases between.

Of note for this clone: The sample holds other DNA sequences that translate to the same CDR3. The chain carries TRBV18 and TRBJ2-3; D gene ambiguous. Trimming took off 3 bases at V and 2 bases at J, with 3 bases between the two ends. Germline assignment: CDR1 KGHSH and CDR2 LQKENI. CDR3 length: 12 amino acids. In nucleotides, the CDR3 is TGTGCCAGCTCACCTGACACAGATACGCAGTATTTT. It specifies CASSPDTDTQYF.

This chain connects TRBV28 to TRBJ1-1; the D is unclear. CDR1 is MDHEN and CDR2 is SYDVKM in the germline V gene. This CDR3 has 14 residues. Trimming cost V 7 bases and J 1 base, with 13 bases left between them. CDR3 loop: CASTYRVPNTEAFF. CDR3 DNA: TGTGCCAGCACCTACCGGGTACCGAACACTGAAGCTTTCTTT. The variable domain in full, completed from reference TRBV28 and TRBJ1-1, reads DVKVTQSSRYLVKRTGEKVFLECVQDMDHENMFWYRQDPGLGLRLIYFSYDVKMKEKGDIPEGYSVSREKKERFSLILESASTNQTSMYLCASTYRVPNTEAFFGQGTRLTVV.

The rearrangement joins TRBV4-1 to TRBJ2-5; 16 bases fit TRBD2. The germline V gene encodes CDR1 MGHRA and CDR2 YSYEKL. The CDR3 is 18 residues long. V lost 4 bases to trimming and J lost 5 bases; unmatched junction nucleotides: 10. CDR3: CASSPTPGLAGGPETQYF. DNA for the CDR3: TGCGCCAGCAGCCCTACACCGGGACTAGCGGGGGGGCCGGAGACCCAGTACTTC.

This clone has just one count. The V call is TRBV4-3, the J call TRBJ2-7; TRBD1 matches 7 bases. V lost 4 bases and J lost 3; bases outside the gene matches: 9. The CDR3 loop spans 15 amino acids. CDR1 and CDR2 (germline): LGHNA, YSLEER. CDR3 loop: CASSPRQGVFYEQYF. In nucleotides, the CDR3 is TGCGCCAGCAGCCCCAGACAGGGAGTTTTCTACGAGCAGTACTTC.

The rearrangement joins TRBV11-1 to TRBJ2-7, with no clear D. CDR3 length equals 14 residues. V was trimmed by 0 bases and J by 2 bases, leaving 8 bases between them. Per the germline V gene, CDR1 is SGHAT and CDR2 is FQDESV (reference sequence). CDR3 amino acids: CASSLAVETYEQYF. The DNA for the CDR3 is TGTGCCAGCAGCTTAGCGGTAGAGACCTACGAGCAGTACTTC. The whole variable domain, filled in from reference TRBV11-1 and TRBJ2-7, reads EAEVAQSPRYKITEKSQAVAFWCDPISGHATLYWYRQILGQGPELLVQFQDESVVDDSQLPKDRFSAERLKGVDSTLKIQPAELGDSAMYLCASSLAVETYEQYFGPGTRLTVT.